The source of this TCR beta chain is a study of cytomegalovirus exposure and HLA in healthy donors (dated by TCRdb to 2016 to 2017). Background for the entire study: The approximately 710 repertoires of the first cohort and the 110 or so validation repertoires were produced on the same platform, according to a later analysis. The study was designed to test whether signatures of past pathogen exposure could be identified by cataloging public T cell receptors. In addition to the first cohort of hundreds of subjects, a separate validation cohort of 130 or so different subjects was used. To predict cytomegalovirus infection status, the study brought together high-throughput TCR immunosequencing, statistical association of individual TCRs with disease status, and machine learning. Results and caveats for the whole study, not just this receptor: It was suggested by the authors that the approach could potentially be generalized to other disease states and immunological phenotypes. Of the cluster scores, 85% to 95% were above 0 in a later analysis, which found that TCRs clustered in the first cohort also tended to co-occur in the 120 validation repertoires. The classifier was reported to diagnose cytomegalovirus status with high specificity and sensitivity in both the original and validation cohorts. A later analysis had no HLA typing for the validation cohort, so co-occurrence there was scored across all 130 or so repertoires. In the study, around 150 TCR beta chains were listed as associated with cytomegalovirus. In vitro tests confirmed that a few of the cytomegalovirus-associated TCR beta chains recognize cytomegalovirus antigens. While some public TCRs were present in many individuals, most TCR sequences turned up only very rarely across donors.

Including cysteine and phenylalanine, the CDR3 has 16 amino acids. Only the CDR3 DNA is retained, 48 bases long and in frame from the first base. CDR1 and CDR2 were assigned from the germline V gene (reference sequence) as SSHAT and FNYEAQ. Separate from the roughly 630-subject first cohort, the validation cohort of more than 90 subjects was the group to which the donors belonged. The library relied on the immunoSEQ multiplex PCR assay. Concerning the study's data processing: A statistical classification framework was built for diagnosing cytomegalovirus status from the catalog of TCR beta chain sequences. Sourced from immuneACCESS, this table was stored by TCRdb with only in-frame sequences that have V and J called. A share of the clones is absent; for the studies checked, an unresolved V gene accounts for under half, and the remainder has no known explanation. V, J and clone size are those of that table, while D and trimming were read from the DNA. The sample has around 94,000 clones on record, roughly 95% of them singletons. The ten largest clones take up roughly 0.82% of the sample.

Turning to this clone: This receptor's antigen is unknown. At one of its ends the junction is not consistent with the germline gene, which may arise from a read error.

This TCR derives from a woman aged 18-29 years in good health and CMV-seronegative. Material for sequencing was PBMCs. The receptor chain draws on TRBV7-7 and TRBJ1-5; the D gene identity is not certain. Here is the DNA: TGTGCTAGCAGCTTAGCGTGCGGGATTAGGAATCAGCCCCAGCATTTT. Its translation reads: CASSLACGIRNQPQHF.